These 8 T cell receptor beta chains were sequenced from one sample in a study of blood T cell repertoires in COVID-19. Libraries were prepared by immunoSEQ multiplex PCR; TCRdb keeps only in-frame clonotypes and omits some of them. The table shows around 30,000 clones, with more than 60% occurring only once. The sequenced material came from peripheral blood. Every receptor here comes from a woman in her 70s with active or convalescent COVID-19.

The chain links TRBV28 to TRBJ1-5; TRBD1 agrees at 8 bases. The germline gives CDR1 MDHEN, CDR2 SYDVKM. The CDR3 runs to 15 residues. J gave up 3 bases and V 4 bases, and 5 bases lay outside the gene matches. The chain's CDR3 is CASSSRDRNNQPQHF. For the CDR3, the DNA is TGTGCCAGCAGTTCACGGGACAGGAACAATCAGCCCCAGCATTTT. The whole variable domain, remainder taken from reference TRBV28 and TRBJ1-5, is DVKVTQSSRYLVKRTGEKVFLECVQDMDHENMFWYRQDPGLGLRLIYFSYDVKMKEKGDIPEGYSVSREKKERFSLILESASTNQTSMYLCASSSRDRNNQPQHFGDGTRLSIL.

The V call is TRBV19, the J call TRBJ1-5, with 10 positions matching TRBD1. The CDR3 consists of 13 residues. The germline V gene has CDR1 LNHDA and CDR2 SQIVND (reference sequence). J lost 5 bases, V lost 8 bases, and 3 bases had no gene match. Here the CDR3 DNA reads TGTGCCAGTGGGACAGGGGCACATCAGCCCCAGCATTTT. Translated, it gives CASGTGAHQPQHF.

V usage is TRBV27 and J usage is TRBJ2-1, with D maybe TRBD2 (6 bases). CDR3 length: 14 residues. Deletions cut 3 bases from V and 4 bases from J, with 10 bases between. Germline-derived CDR1 and CDR2 are MNHEY and SMNVEV (reference sequence). CDR3 nucleotide sequence: TGTGCCAGCAGTTTTGGACTAAAGTACAATGAGCAGTTCTTC. It codes for CASSFGLKYNEQFF.

This clone was picked up one time. V usage is TRBV28 and J usage is TRBJ2-7, with a weak D call TRBD1 (6 bases). Trimming took off 7 bases at V and 7 bases at J, with 20 bases between the two ends. The CDR3 loop spans 14 amino acids. Germline lookup yields CDR1 MDHEN and CDR2 SYDVKM. The CDR3 protein is CASTKGVMGAEQYF. In DNA form, the CDR3 reads TGTGCCAGCACCAAAGGGGTTATGGGGGCAGAGCAGTACTTC. Complete variable domain (other parts from reference TRBV28 and TRBJ2-7): DVKVTQSSRYLVKRTGEKVFLECVQDMDHENMFWYRQDPGLGLRLIYFSYDVKMKEKGDIPEGYSVSREKKERFSLILESASTNQTSMYLCASTKGVMGAEQYFGPGTRLTVT.

The V gene is TRBV28, the J gene TRBJ1-5; D not certain. Germline CDR1 is MDHEN and CDR2 is SYDVKM. The V and J ends lost 5 bases and 11 bases respectively, with 16 bases between them. The CDR3 totals 13 residues. DNA of the CDR3: TGTGCCAGCAGTGTAGCCGGGAGAATGTCCCAGCATTTT. This sequence encodes CASSVAGRMSQHF.

V is TRBV11-2 and J is TRBJ2-1, with D tentatively TRBD2 (6 bases). V lost 4 bases and J 4 bases, leaving 11 bases between the germline ends. The CDR3 is made up of 14 amino acids. Germline CDR1 is SGHAT and CDR2 is FQNNGV. DNA of the CDR3: TGTGCCAGCAGCTCCGCCGGGGGTTACAATGAGCAGTTCTTC. This encodes CASSSAGGYNEQFF.

The chain is built from TRBV5-1 and TRBJ1-2, with 8 bases aligning to TRBD1. The germline V gene encodes CDR1 SGHRS and CDR2 YFSETQ. The CDR3 loop spans 14 amino acids. With 4 bases clipped from V and 2 bases from J, the junction kept 4 bases outside the gene matches. CDR3 in amino acids: CASSQTGDNYGYTF. Written as DNA, the CDR3 is TGCGCCAGCAGCCAGACAGGGGACAACTATGGCTACACCTTC.

The chain uses TRBV18 and TRBJ1-6; 8 bases are shared with TRBD1. Germline trimming cut 6 bases from V and 10 bases from J; bases unmatched to any gene: 8. The CDR3 covers 14 residues. Germline lookup yields CDR1 KGHSH and CDR2 LQKENI. CDR3: CASSVDRADSPLHF. The CDR3 nucleotides are TGTGCCAGCTCCGTGGACAGGGCAGACTCACCCCTCCACTTT.